The following is a T cell receptor (beta chain) sequence with its context. Its antigen is not yet known. Per-base quality was not reported, and no clone a single base away is much larger than it. The cohort comprised fewer than 750 healthy bone marrow donors. At the time of sampling, all cohort members were nominally healthy, though unrecorded immune exposures were likely present. The donor was CMV seronegative and was included in the group of around 320 seronegative cohort members. Every donor gave a peripheral blood sample, and the peripheral blood mononuclear cells from that sample were used for TCR beta sequencing. The Qiagen DNeasy Blood Extraction Kit was used to extract genomic DNA from the blood cell samples. This sample is drawn from a study of cytomegalovirus exposure and HLA in healthy donors (dated by TCRdb to the late 2010s). About the full investigation: An earlier analysis of around 600 of the donors reported approximately 290 Gb of sequence data and about 100 million unique TCR beta sequences from about 179 million T cells. Roughly 300 gigabases of sequencing data and roughly 90 million unique TCR sequences were included in an early release covering roughly 700 HLA-typed donors. Among the roughly 400 genotyped donors, around 81% belonged to the genetic ancestry cluster associated with self-reported Caucasian donors. The study was designed to test whether signatures of past pathogen exposure could be identified by cataloging public T cell receptors. The study profiled the T cell repertoires of 550 to 700 subjects by immunosequencing and related them to cytomegalovirus serostatus. Along with the approximately 700-subject first cohort, a separate validation cohort of over a hundred different subjects was used. The study combined high-throughput TCR immunosequencing, statistical association of individual TCRs with disease status, and machine learning to predict cytomegalovirus infection status. In a later analysis, previously published TCR beta repertoires from some 640 donors were re-analyzed and high-resolution HLA genotyping was added so that TCR occurrence patterns could be studied. Rather than using new phenotypic data, the later analysis identified candidate immune exposures from TCR beta sequences and from how often those sequences occurred across donors. To decide whether each TCR beta V gene segment behaved as functional or pseudogenic, an earlier analysis of some 570 of the donors relied on high-throughput TCR beta sequencing. Donor age, sex, ethnicity and CMV serostatus were compiled alongside the repertoire data. A later genetic analysis took genome-wide SNP genotypes for about 60% of the roughly 670 donors and used that subset as a discovery cohort. All discovery cohort repertoires had been generated on a single sequencing platform. HLA typing included class I and class II loci at four-digit resolution. The number of donors typed differed by locus, with roughly 620-630 for A, B, C, DRB1 and DQB1, around 560 for DQA1, about 610 for DPA1, and some 450 for DPB1. Four to six DR-DQ haplotypes were handled as single units for association and clustering, since linkage in the cohort was strong. On average, 235,054 unique TCR beta nucleotide sequences were sequenced per donor among roughly 430 genotyped donors of the cohort, with approximately 18% of those sequences being non-productive. Results and caveats for the whole study, not just this receptor: According to a later genetic analysis, donors in an Asian-associated ancestry cluster had fewer N-insertions in productive TCRs than the approximately 610-donor mean. Across donors, most TCR sequences were observed very rarely, whereas some public TCRs were present in many individuals. Several of the top co-occurrence clusters appeared to be linked to parvovirus B19, influenza, CMV and Epstein-Barr virus, according to a later analysis. This cohort had only TCR beta chains sequenced, and the lack of alpha or paired-chain data limited which features could be detected. The earlier analysis of some 560 of the donors excluded approximately 15 rarely observed V segments, including chromosome 9 orphons, because counts were too low. Immune exposure information for the cohort was limited to CMV serostatus. Some IMGT-functional V segments, including TRBV6-2 and TRBV6-3, could not be distinguished by the 87-base-pair reads and were therefore excluded. Because HLA typing was unavailable for some donors at each locus, only the typed subset was used in association tests. A later analysis found that HLA-associated TCR beta chains were more clonally expanded and had lower generation probabilities than equally common non-associated chains. V-gene and J-gene trimming of TCR beta chains was associated with a missense DCLRE1C variant in a later genetic analysis, and the association was replicated in an independent cohort. At a false discovery rate of 0.05, a later analysis linked 16,951 TCR beta sequences to specific HLA alleles. In vitro tests confirmed that three of the cytomegalovirus-associated TCR beta chains recognize cytomegalovirus antigens. A total of about 180 TCR beta chains were listed by the study as associated with cytomegalovirus. Assigning TCR associations to individual alleles was difficult when HLA alleles, especially DR and DQ, strongly co-occurred. The authors suggested that the approach could potentially be extended to other disease states and immunological phenotypes. Broadly in line with IMGT annotations, most TCR beta V segments showed up in productive rearrangements about 87% or about 30% of the time in an earlier analysis of about 500 of the donors. In a later analysis, most CMV-associated TCR beta chains were found to appear HLA-restricted, with HLA associations seemingly driven largely by CMV exposure. According to a later analysis, TCR association rates differed among HLA loci, with DRB1 alleles showing the most associated TCRs and HLA-C alleles showing the fewest. Linkage disequilibrium might explain the correlated functional status among segregating V segments, but an unknown experimental factor could not be ruled out. A cluster of highly shared sequence variants was judged likely to be a technical artifact of the sequencing pipeline. Roughly uniform sequencing depth across donors was assumed in presence/absence analyses, although this assumption may not hold. A further reported finding was that TCR beta sequences accurately predicted the HLA-A and HLA-B alleles for most subjects in the first cohort. The classifier was reported to diagnose cytomegalovirus status with high specificity and sensitivity in both the original and validation cohorts.

V drops 3 bases and J drops 5 bases, leaving 16 bases in between. CDR1 and CDR2, looked up from the germline V gene (reference sequence), are LNHDA and SQIVND. Spanning cysteine to phenylalanine, the CDR3 consists of 16 amino acids. Just the 48-base CDR3 DNA is kept, in frame starting at base 1. Libraries came from the immunoSEQ multiplex PCR assay. The multiplex PCR relied on a mix of 60 forward primers for TCR Vbeta segments and 13 reverse primers for TCR Jbeta segments. The CDR3 region of rearranged TCR beta genes was amplified from genomic DNA with a multiplex PCR assay. Amplified TCR beta libraries were sequenced as 87-base-pair reads on the Illumina HiSeq System. On the study's bioinformatics: A later analysis tallied some 79 million unique TCR beta chains across the approximately 670 repertoires, and around 12 million of those chains were shared by two or more donors. A nearest-neighbor algorithm error-corrected the raw reads and collapsed the reads into unique sequences, merging closely related sequences to remove PCR and sequencing errors. CDR3 sequences were aligned to IMGT reference sequences to assign V, D and J gene segments. For a sequence to be retained, a match of at least six nucleotides to both a V gene segment and a J gene segment was required. Rearrangements were classified as productive when the CDR3 lacked stop codons and remained in frame with V and J, and all other rearrangements were classified as non-productive. Following IMGT convention, CDR3 was defined as the stretch from the second conserved V-encoded cysteine to the conserved J-encoded phenylalanine. In an earlier analysis of 550 to 650 of the donors, sequences lacking an unambiguous match to a single V gene segment were excluded. An earlier analysis of a few hundred of the donors classified V segments as functional when productive rearrangements were above 56.7% and as segregating when the standard deviation between donors was above 5%. A statistical classification framework was developed to diagnose cytomegalovirus status using the catalog of TCR beta chain sequences. A later analysis assigned V and J genes by comparing TCR nucleotide sequences with IMGT/GENE-DB human TR gene sequences. A later analysis assigned CDR3 sequences and most-parsimonious VDJ recombination scenarios with the TCRdist pipeline. A later analysis defined each TCR beta chain by its CDR3 amino acid sequence plus V-gene family, and excluded reads lacking a unique V-gene family. To address suspected cross-contamination and a sequencing artifact, a later analysis removed 450 to 700 highly shared, low-generation-probability nucleotide sequences. In a later analysis, a clonal expansion index was calculated for each public chain from normalized within-repertoire ranks of inferred template counts. In a later analysis, generation probabilities were computed using a VDJ recombination model fitted to out-of-frame rearrangements, and the results were checked against IGoR. A later analysis scored TCR-TCR, TCR-HLA and TCR-CMV co-occurrence with hypergeometric tests, applying a repertoire-size bias correction to TCR pairs. A later analysis estimated false discovery rates by permuting HLA or CMV assignments 20 times. In a later analysis, co-occurring TCRs were grouped with DBSCAN, and TCRdist sequence similarity was added when clustering was performed within HLA-allele-positive subsets. Repertoires with fewer than 30,000 or more than 120,000 public chains, plus five repertoires with anomalous nucleotide sharing, were excluded from co-occurrence clustering. The clones in this table, taken by TCRdb from immuneACCESS, are in-frame only. Not every clone is retained; where verified, under half of the shortfall comes from an unresolved V gene, and the cause of the rest is unknown. The DNA was the basis for D and trimming; V, J and clone size are from that table. Across this sample there are under 150,000 clones, with 81% seen only once. The ten largest clonotypes hold about 0.71% of the sample.

The sequence links TRBV19 to TRBJ1-4, with the D gene uncertain. Sequencing was performed on PBMCs. The clonotype originates from a young man in good health and CMV-seronegative. The CDR3 protein sequence reads: CASSMRGPTPNEKLFF. The nucleotides are TGTGCCAGTAGTATGAGAGGGCCCACCCCCAATGAAAAACTGTTTTTT.